This section outlines one TCR beta chain sequence together with its context. Germline lookup yields CDR1 MNHEY and CDR2 SVGAGI. V trimming: 1 base; J trimming: 10 bases; junction bases outside the gene matches: 5. The length of the CDR3 is 14 residues. Assay: immunoSEQ multiplex PCR; the TCRdb copy retains only in-frame clones and omits some. The table records 65,000 to 80,000 clones, roughly four fifths of them present only once. The sample originates from a study of blood T cell repertoires in COVID-19. The sample was peripheral blood. This chain joins TRBV6-5 and TRBJ2-1, with 9 bases identical to TRBD1. The receptor was derived from a human donor in a cohort sampled during active COVID-19. The CDR3 nucleotides read TGTGCCAGCAGTTACTTACAGGGGGCCTGGGAGCAGTTCTTC. Translation: CASSYLQGAWEQFF.